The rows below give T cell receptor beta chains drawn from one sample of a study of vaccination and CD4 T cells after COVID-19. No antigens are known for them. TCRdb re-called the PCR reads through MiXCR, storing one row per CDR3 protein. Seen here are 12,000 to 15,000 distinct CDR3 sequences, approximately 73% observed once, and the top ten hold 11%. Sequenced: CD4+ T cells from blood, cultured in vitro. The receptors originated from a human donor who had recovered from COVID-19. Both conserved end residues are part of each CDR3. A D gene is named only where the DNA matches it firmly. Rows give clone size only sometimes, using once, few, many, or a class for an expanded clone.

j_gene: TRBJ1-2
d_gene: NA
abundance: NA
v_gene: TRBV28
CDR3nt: TGTGCCAGCAAGCACCCCTCGCGCGCTAACTATGGCTACACCTTC
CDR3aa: CASKHPSRANYGYTF

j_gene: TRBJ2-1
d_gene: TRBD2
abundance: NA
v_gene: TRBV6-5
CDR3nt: TGTGCCAGCAGTTATCGGCTAGCGGTCTACAATGAGCAGTTCTTC
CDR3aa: CASSYRLAVYNEQFF

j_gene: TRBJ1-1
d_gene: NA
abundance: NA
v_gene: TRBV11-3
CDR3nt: TGTGCCAGCAGCCCCCGCGGGACGGGCACTGAAGCTTTCTTT
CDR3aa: CASSPRGTGTEAFF

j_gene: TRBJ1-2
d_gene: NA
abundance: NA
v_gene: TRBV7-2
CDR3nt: TGTGCCAGCAGCTTAGAATGGGGGGTGGGAGATGGCTACACCTTC
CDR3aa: CASSLEWGVGDGYTF

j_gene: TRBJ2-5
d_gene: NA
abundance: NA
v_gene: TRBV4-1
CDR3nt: TGCGCCAGCAGCCAACAACTAATGGAGACCCAGTACTTC
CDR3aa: CASSQQLMETQYF

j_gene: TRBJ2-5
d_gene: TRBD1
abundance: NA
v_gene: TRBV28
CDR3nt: TGTGCCAGCACCGTCACCCGAGGACAGGGTGTCGGGACCCAGTACTTC
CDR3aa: CASTVTRGQGVGTQYF

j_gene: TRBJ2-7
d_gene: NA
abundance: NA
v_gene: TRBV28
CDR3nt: TGTGCCAGCAGTTTCCTGAGGCGAACCTACGAGCAGTACTTC
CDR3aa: CASSFLRRTYEQYF

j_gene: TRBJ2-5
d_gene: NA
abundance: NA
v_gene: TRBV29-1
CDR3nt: TGCAGCGTCGGGAGTCAGAAAGAGACCCAGTACTTC
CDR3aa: CSVGSQKETQYF

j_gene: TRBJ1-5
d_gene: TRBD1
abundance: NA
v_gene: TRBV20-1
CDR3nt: TGCAGTGCTAGTGGTTGGGACAGGGGCAATCAGCCCCAGCATTTT
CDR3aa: CSASGWDRGNQPQHF

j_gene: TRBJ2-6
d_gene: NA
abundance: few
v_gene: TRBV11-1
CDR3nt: TGTGCCAGCACCCTCGGGTGGGGCTCTGGGGCCAACGTCCTGACTTTC
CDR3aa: CASTLGWGSGANVLTF

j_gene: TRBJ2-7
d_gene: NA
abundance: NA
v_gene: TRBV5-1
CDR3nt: TGCGCCAGCAGCCTGGGGGACGAGCAGTACTTC
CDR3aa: CASSLGDEQYF

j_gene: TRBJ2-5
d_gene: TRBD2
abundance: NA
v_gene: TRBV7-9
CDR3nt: TGTGCCAGCAGCCCCAGTTTGTTAGCGGGGGACCAAGAGACCCAGTACTTC
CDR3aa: CASSPSLLAGDQETQYF

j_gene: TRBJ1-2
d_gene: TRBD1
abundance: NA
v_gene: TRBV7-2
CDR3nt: TGTGCCAGCAGCCCTGACAGGGGGTTCTATGGCTACACCTTC
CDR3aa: CASSPDRGFYGYTF

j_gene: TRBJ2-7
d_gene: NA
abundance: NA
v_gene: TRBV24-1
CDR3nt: TGTGCCACCAGTGACACGACAGTGCTTGGGGAGCAGTACTTC
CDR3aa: CATSDTTVLGEQYF

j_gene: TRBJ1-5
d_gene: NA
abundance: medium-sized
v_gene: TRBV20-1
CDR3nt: TGCAGTGCTCCCCCGGACACCGTGGGACAGCCCCAGCATTTT
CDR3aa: CSAPPDTVGQPQHF

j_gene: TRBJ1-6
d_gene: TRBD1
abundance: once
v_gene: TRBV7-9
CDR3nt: TGTGCCAGCAGCGAGACAGGGGTTAATTCACCCCTCCACTTT
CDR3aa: CASSETGVNSPLHF

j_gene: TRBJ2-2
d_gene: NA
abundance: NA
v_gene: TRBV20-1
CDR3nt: TGCAGTGCTAGATGGGGCCAGAACACCGGGGAGCTGTTTTTT
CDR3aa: CSARWGQNTGELFF

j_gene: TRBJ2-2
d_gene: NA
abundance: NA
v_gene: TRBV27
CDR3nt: TGTGCCAGCACCTCATGGGGCGTGGGAGGGGGCACCGGGGAGCTGTTTTTT
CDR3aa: CASTSWGVGGGTGELFF

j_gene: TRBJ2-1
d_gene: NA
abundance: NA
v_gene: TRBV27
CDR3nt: TGTGCCAGCAGTAGGCCCCCCGGGAATGAGCAGTTCTTC
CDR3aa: CASSRPPGNEQFF

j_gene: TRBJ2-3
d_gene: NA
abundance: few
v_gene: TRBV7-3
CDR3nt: TGTGCCAGCAGCTTAAAGGGGGGGGCCCCTCCGACTTCCCGCACAGATACGCAGTATTTT
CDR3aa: CASSLKGGAPPTSRTDTQYF

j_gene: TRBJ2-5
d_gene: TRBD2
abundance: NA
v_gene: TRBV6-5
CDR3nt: TGTGCCAGCAGTACTCGGACTAGGACTGGTCGGACCCAGTACTTC
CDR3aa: CASSTRTRTGRTQYF

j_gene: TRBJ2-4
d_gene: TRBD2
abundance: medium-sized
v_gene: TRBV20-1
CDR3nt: TGCAGTGCTTACGGACTAGCGGGAGTTGGGACATATCAGTACTTC
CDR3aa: CSAYGLAGVGTYQYF

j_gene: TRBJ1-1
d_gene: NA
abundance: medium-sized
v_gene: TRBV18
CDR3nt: TGTGCCAGCTCACCGGGGGGAGGGCACACTGAAGCTTTCTTT
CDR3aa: CASSPGGGHTEAFF

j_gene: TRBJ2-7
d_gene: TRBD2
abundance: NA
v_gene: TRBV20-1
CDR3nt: TGCAGTGCTAGAGAGACTAGCGGAGCCTACGAGCAGTACTTC
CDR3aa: CSARETSGAYEQYF

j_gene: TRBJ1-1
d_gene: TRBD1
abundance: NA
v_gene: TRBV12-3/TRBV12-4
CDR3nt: TGTGCCAGCACCGACAGGGTCGCTTCTGAAGCTTTCTTT
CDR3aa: CASTDRVASEAFF

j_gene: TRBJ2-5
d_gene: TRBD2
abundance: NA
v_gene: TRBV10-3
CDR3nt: TGTGCCCTAATCCCGAGCGGGAGGGCAGAGACCCAGTACTTC
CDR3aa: CALIPSGRAETQYF

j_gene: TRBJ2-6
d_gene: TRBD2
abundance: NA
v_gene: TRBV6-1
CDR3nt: TGTGCCAGCAGCCCTAGCGGGAGTGGCGGGGCCAACGTCCTGACTTTC
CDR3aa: CASSPSGSGGANVLTF

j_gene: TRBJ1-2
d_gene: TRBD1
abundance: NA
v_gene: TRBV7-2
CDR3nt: TGTGCCAGCAGCTTCGCGGCAGGGGGTTTCTATGGCTACACCTTC
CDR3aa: CASSFAAGGFYGYTF

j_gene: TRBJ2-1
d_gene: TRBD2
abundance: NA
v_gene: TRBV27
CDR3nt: TGTGCCAGCAGGGAATCATGGACTAGCGGGAGGGTAAGGGAGCAGTTCTTC
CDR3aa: CASRESWTSGRVREQFF

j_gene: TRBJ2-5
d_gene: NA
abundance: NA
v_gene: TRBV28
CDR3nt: TGTGCCAGCAGCCGCCCTCACACGAAAGAGACCCAGTACTTC
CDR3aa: CASSRPHTKETQYF

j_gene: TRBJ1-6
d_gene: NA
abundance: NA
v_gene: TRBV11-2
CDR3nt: TGTGCCAGCAGCTTAGACCCGGGACGGCATAATTCACCCCTCCACTTT
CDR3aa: CASSLDPGRHNSPLHF